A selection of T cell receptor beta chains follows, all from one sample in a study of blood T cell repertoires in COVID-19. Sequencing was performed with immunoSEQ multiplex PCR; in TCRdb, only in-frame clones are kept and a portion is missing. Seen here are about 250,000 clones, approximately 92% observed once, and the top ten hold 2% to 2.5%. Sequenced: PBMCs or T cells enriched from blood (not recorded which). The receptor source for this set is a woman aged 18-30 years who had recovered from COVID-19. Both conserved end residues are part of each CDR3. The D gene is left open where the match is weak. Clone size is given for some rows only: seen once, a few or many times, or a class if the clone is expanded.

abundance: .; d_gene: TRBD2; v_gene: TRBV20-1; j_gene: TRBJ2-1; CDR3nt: TGCAGTGCTAGTATGAGACTAGCGGGGCTAAGCTCCTACAATGAGCAGTTCTTC; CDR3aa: CSASMRLAGLSSYNEQFF
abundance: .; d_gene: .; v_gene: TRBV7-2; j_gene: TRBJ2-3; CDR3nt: TGTGCCAGCAGCCCCAGGACTGATACAGATACGCAGTATTTT; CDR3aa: CASSPRTDTDTQYF
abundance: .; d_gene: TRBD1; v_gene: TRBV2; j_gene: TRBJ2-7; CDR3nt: TGTGCTTTTCACCCCCGGGACAGGAGCTCCTACGAGCAGTACTTC; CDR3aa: CAFHPRDRSSYEQYF
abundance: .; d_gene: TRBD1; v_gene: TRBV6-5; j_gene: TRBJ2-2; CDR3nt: TGTGCCAGCAGGCCCCCGGGACAGGGGGCCGGGGAGCTGTTTTTT; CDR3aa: CASRPPGQGAGELFF
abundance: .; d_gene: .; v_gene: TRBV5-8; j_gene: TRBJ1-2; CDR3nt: TGTGCCAGCACGCCGGTGGCGGGTGGCTATGGCTACACCTTC; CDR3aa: CASTPVAGGYGYTF
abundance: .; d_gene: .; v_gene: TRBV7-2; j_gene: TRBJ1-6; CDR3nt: TGTGCCAGCAGCCGCTACTCCTTTTCTACCTATAATTCACCCCTCCACTTT; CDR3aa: CASSRYSFSTYNSPLHF
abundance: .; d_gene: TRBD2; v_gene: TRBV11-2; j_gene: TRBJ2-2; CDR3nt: TGTGCCAGCAGCTTGGGACTAGCGGGGGGGCGAACCGGGGAGCTGTTTTTT; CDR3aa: CASSLGLAGGRTGELFF
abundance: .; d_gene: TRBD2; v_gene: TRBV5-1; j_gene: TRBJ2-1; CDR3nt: TGCGCCAGCAGCTTTTTGAGCGGGGGCGACTCCTACAATGAGCAGTTCTTC; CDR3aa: CASSFLSGGDSYNEQFF
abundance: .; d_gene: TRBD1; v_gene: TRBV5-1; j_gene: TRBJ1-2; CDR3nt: TGCGCCAGCAGCCCCTCCGGCCAGGGGGCAAAGGGCTACACCTTC; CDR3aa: CASSPSGQGAKGYTF
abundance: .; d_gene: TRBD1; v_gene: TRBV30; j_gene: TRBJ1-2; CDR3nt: TGTGCCTGGACAGCAGGGGGGAACTATGGCTACACCTTC; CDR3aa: CAWTAGGNYGYTF
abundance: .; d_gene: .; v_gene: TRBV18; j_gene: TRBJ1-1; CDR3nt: TGTGCCAGCTCACCAGAGGGTGCCCCTGAAGCTTTCTTT; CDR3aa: CASSPEGAPEAFF
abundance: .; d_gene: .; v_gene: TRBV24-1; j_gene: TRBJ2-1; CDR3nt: TGTGCCACCAGTGAACCAGTCGGAGCCCACCCTTACAATGAGCAGTTCTTC; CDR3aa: CATSEPVGAHPYNEQFF
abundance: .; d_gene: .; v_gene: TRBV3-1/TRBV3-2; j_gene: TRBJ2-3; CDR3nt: TGTGCCAGCAGCCACGGCGGGACAGATACGCAGTATTTT; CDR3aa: CASSHGGTDTQYF
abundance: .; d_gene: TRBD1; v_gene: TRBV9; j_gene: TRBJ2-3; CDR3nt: TGTGCCAGCAGCGAGGATTCGGACAGGGAGATAGATACGCAGTATTTT; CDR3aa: CASSEDSDREIDTQYF
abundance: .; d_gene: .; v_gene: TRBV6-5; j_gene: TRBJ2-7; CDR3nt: TGTGCCAGCATTGGAGGCATAACACCCTACGAGCAGTACTTC; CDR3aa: CASIGGITPYEQYF
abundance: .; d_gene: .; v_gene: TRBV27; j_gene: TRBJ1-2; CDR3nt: TGTGCCAGCAGTTTCCAAGGCCAAGCAGGGGTCGGCTACACCTTC; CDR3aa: CASSFQGQAGVGYTF
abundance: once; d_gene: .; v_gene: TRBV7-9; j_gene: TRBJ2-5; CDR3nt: TGTGCCAGCAGCCCTCGAGTGGCAGGGGCGGAGACCCAGTACTTC; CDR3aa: CASSPRVAGAETQYF
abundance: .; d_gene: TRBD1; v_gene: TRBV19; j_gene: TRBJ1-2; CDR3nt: TGTGCCAGTAGCCGCCTGGGACAGGGAGACTATGGCTACACCTTC; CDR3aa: CASSRLGQGDYGYTF
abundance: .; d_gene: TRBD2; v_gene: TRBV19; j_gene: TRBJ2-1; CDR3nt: TGTGCCAGTAGGGTTAGCGGGGGGCCTTACAATGAGCAGTTCTTC; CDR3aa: CASRVSGGPYNEQFF
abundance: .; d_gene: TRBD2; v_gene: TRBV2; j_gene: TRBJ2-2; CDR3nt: TGTGCCAGCAGCTTAGCGGGGGGGCGAACCGGGGAGCTGTTTTTT; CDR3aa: CASSLAGGRTGELFF
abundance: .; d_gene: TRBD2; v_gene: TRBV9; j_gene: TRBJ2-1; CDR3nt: TGTGCCAGCAGCCGGACTAGCGGGGGCCCCTCCGGGAATGAGCAGTTCTTC; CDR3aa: CASSRTSGGPSGNEQFF
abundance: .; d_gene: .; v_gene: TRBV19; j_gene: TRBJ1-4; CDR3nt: TGTGCCAGTAGTATCCAGGGGTGGAATGAAAAACTGTTTTTT; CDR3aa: CASSIQGWNEKLFF
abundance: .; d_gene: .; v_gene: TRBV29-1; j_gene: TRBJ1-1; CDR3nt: TGCAGCGTTCGAAGGGAGAGCCAAAACGCGGCTTTCTTT; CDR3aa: CSVRRESQNAAFF
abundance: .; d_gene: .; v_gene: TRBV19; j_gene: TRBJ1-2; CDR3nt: TGTGCCAGTAGTATGGACAGATCATTGGGGACGAACTATGGCTACACCTTC; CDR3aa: CASSMDRSLGTNYGYTF
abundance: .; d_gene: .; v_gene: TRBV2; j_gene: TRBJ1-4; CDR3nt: TGTGCCAGCAGGAGGGGAGCGGGGGCCACTAATGAAAAACTGTTTTTT; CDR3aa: CASRRGAGATNEKLFF
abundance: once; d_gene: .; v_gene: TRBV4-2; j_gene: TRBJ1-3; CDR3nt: TGTGCCAGCAGCCCCGACAGCCTCTCTGGAAACACCATATATTTT; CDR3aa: CASSPDSLSGNTIYF
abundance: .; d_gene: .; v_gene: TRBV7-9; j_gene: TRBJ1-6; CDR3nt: TGTGCCAGCAGCTTAGGGGCCAGGGGTGTGAGTTCACCCCTCCACTTT; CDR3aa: CASSLGARGVSSPLHF
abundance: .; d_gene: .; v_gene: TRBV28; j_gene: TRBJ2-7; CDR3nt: TGTGCCAGCAGTTTTCGTGTCTCCTACGAGCAGTACTTC; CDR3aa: CASSFRVSYEQYF
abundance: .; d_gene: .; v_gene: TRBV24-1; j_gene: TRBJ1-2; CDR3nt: TGTGCCACCAGTGATCACACAGGGATTGATGGCTACACCTTC; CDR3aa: CATSDHTGIDGYTF
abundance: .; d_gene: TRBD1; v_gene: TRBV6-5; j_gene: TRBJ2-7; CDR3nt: TGTGCCAGCTCCCAGGGCGGCGGGACAGGGTACGAGCAGTACTTC; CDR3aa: CASSQGGGTGYEQYF
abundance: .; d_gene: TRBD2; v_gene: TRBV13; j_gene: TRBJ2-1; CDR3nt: TGTGCCAGCAGCAAATGGGCTAGCGGGGGGAGATACAATGAGCAGTTCTTC; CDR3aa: CASSKWASGGRYNEQFF
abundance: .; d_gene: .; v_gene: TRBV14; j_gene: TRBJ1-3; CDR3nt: TGTGCCAGCAGCCCACGGGGCTCTGGAAACACCATATATTTT; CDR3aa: CASSPRGSGNTIYF
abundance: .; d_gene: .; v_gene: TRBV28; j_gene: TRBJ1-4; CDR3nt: TGTGCCAGCAGTTTGAGGTTCACTAATGAAAAACTGTTTTTT; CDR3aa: CASSLRFTNEKLFF
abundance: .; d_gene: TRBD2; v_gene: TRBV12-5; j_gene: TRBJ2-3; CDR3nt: TGTGCTAGTGGTTTAGATTTAGGGCGGGGGGTCACAGATACGCAGTATTTT; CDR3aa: CASGLDLGRGVTDTQYF
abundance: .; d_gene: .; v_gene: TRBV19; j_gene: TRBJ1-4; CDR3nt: TGTGCCAGTAGTATCGCCGGTCCGGGAGCGATGCGTGAAAAACTGTTTTTT; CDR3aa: CASSIAGPGAMREKLFF
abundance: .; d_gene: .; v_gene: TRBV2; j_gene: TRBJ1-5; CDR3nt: TGTGCCAGCAGTGAAGAAACGGGGTTTAGCAATCAGCCCCAGCATTTT; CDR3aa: CASSEETGFSNQPQHF
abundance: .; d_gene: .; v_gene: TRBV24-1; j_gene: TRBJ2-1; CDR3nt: TGTGCCACCAGTGATCCTCGACAGGCTAGCAATGAGCAGTTCTTC; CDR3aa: CATSDPRQASNEQFF
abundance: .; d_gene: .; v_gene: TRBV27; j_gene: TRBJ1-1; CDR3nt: TGTGCCAGCAAAGCGACCCCAACTGAAGCTTTCTTT; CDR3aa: CASKATPTEAFF
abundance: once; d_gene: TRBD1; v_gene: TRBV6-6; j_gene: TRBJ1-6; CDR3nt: TGTGCCAGCACCGACTGGGGACAGGGGGCTTCACCCCTCCACTTT; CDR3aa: CASTDWGQGASPLHF
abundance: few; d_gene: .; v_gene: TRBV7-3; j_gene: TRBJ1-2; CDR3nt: TGTGCCAGCAGCTCGACCGCAGGGTATAGCGGCTACACCTTC; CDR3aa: CASSSTAGYSGYTF
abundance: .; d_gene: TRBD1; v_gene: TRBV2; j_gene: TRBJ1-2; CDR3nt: TGTGCCAGCAGAGCGTCGACAGGGGGTGACTATGGCTACACCTTC; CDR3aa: CASRASTGGDYGYTF
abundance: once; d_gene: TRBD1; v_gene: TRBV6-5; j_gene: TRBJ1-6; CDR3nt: TGTGCCAGCAGATCTGGACAGGTTTACTCACCCCTCCACTTT; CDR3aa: CASRSGQVYSPLHF
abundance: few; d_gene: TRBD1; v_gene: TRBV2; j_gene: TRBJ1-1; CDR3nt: TGTGCCAGCAAGCGGGGGGCCCCCTGGACAGGGCTGAACACTGAAGCTTTCTTT; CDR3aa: CASKRGAPWTGLNTEAFF
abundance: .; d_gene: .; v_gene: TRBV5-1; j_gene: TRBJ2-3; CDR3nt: TGCGCCAGCATCACGCGCCCCGGCACAGATACGCAGTATTTT; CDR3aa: CASITRPGTDTQYF
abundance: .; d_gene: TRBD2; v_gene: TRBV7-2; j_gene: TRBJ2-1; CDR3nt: TGTGCCAGCAGCTTAGGCCTAGCGGGGGGGCAGGGTGAGCAGTTCTTC; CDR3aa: CASSLGLAGGQGEQFF
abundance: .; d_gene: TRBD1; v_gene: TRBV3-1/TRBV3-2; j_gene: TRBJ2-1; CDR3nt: TGTGCCAGCAGCCAAGTTCCAGGGACAGAGAACAATGAGCAGTTCTTC; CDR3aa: CASSQVPGTENNEQFF
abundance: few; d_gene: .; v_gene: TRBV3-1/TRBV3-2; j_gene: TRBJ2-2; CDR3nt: TGTGCCAGCAGCCGACAGGTTGACGGGGAGCTGTTTTTT; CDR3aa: CASSRQVDGELFF
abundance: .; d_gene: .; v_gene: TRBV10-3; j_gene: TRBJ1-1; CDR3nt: TGTGCCATCAGTCCCCCGGGGGGGAACACTGAAGCTTTCTTT; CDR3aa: CAISPPGGNTEAFF